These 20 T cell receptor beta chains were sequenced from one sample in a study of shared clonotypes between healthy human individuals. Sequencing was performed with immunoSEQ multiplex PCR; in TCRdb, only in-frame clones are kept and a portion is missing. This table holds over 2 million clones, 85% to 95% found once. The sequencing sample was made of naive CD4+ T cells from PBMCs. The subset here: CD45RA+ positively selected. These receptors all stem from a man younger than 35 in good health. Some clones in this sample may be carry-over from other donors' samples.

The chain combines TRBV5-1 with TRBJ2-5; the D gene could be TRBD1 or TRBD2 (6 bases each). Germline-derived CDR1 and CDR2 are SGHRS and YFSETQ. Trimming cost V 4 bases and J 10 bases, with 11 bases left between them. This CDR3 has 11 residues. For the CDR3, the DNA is TGCGCCAGCAGCCAGGAGGGGGACCAGTACTTC. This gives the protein CASSQEGDQYF. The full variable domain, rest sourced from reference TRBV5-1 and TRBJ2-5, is KAGVTQTPRYLIKTRGQQVTLSCSPISGHRSVSWYQQTPGQGLQFLFEYFSETQRNKGNFPGRFSGRQFSNSRSEMNVSTLELGDSALYLCASSQEGDQYFGPGTRLLVL.

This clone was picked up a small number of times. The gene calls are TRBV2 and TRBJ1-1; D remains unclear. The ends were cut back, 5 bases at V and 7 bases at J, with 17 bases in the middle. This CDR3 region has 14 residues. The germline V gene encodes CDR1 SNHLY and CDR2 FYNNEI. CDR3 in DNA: TGTGCCAGCAGTCCGACGGCAGAGGCTATTGAAGCTTTCTTT. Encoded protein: CASSPTAEAIEAFF.

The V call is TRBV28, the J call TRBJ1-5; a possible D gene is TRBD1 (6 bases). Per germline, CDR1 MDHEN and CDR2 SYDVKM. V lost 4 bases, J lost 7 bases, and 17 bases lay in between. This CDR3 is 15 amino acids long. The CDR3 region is CASSWDKPQLQPQHF. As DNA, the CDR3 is TGTGCCAGCAGTTGGGACAAACCTCAATTGCAGCCCCAGCATTTT.

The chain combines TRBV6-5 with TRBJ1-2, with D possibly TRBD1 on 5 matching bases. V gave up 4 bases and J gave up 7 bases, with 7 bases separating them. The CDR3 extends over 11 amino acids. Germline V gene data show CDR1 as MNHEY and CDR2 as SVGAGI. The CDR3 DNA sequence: TGTGCCAGCAGTTCAGGGTTTGGCTACACCTTC. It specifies CASSSGFGYTF.

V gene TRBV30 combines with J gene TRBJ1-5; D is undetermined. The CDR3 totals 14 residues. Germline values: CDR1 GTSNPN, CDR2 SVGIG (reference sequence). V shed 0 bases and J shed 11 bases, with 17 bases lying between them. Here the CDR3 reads CAWSVPPLAGSQHF. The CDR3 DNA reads TGTGCCTGGAGTGTACCCCCTTTGGCCGGTTCCCAGCATTTT.

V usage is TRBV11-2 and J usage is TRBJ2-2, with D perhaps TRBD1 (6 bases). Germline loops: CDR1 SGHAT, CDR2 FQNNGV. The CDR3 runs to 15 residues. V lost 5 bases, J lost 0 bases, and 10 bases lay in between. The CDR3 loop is CASSTWTANTGELFF. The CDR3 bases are TGTGCCAGCAGCACCTGGACAGCGAACACCGGGGAGCTGTTTTTT.

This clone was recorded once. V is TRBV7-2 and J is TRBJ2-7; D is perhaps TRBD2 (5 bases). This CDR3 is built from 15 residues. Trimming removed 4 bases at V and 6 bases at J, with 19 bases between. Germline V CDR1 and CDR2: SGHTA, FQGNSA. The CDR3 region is CASSSPGALGSEQYF. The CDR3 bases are TGTGCCAGCAGCTCCCCCGGCGCGTTAGGGAGCGAGCAGTACTTC.

This chain's CDR3 is CASSPAGNTGELFF. Written as DNA, the CDR3 is TGTGCCAGCAGCCCAGCAGGGAACACCGGGGAGCTGTTTTTT. The genes are TRBV7-6 and TRBJ2-2; no firm D call. The CDR3 loop spans 14 amino acids. Trimming removed 5 bases from V and 1 base from J, with 8 bases in between. CDR1 and CDR2 from the germline V gene are SGHVS and FNYEAQ. The complete variable domain, with remaining parts taken from reference TRBV7-6 and TRBJ2-2, reads GAGVSQSPRYKVTKRGQDVALRCDPISGHVSLYWYRQALGQGPEFLTYFNYEAQQDKSGLPNDRFSAERPEGSISTLTIQRTEQRDSAMYRCASSPAGNTGELFFGEGSRLTVL.

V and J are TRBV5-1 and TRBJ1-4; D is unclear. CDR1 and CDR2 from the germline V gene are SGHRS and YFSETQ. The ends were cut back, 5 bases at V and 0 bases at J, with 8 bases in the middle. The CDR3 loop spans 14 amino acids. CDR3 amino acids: CASRVGTTNEKLFF. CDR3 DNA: TGCGCCAGCAGAGTTGGTACAACTAATGAAAAACTGTTTTTT. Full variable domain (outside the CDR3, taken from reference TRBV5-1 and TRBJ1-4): KAGVTQTPRYLIKTRGQQVTLSCSPISGHRSVSWYQQTPGQGLQFLFEYFSETQRNKGNFPGRFSGRQFSNSRSEMNVSTLELGDSALYLCASRVGTTNEKLFFGSGTQLSVL.

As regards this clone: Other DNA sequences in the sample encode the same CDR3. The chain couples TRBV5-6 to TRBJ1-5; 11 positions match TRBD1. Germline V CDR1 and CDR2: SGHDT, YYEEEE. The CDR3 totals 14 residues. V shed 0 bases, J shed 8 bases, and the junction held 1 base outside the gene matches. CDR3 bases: TGTGCCAGCAGCTTGGGGGACAGGGGGAAGCCCCAGCATTTT. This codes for CASSLGDRGKPQHF.

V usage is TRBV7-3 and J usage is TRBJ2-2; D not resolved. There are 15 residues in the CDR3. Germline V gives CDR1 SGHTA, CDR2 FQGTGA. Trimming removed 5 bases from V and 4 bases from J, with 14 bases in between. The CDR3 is CASSIGALATGELFF. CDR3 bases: TGTGCCAGCAGCATCGGAGCCCTGGCCACCGGGGAGCTGTTTTTT.

The CDR3 sequence is CASSPGLGANYGYTF. CDR3 DNA: TGTGCCAGCAGTCCCGGGTTAGGGGCTAACTATGGCTACACCTTC. V gene TRBV2 combines with J gene TRBJ1-2; D is perhaps TRBD1 (5 bases). Trimming removed 5 bases at V and 0 bases at J, with 13 bases between. Germline V lookup: CDR1 SNHLY, CDR2 FYNNEI. The CDR3 extends over 15 amino acids.

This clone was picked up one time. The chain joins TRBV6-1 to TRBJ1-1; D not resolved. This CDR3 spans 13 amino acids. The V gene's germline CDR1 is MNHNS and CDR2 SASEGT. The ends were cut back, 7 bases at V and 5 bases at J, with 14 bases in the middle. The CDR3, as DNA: TGTGCCAGCATCTCCCGGGTATGGACTGAAGCTTTCTTT. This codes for CASISRVWTEAFF.

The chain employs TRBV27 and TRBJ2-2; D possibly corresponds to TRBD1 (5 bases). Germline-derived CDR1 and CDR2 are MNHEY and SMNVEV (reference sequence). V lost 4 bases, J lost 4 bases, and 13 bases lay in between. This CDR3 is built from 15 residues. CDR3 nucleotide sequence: TGTGCCAGCAGTTCTGCAGGGTGGCCCACCGGGGAGCTGTTTTTT. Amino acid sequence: CASSSAGWPTGELFF.

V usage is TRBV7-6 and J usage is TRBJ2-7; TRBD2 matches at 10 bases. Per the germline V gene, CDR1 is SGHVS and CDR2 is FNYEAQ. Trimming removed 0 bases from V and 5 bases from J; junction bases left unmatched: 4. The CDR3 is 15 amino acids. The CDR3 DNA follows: TGTGCCAGCAGCTTAGCCAGCGGGAGGGCTGACGAGCAGTACTTC. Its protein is CASSLASGRADEQYF.

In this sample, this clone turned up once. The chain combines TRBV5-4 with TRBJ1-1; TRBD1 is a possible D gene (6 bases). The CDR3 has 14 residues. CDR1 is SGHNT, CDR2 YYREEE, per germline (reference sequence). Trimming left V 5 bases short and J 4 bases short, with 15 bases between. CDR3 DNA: TGTGCCAGCAGACGAGACAGGCCCCCCACTGAAGCTTTCTTT. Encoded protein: CASRRDRPPTEAFF.

The chain's CDR3 is CASGQGDGAEAFF. The DNA of the CDR3 is TGTGCCAGCGGACAGGGGGATGGGGCTGAAGCTTTCTTT. The rearrangement links TRBV19 to TRBJ1-1; 10 nucleotides align to TRBD1. The CDR3 has 13 amino acids. Germline assignment: CDR1 LNHDA and CDR2 SQIVND (reference sequence). V trimming: 9 bases; J trimming: 6 bases; junction bases outside the gene matches: 7.

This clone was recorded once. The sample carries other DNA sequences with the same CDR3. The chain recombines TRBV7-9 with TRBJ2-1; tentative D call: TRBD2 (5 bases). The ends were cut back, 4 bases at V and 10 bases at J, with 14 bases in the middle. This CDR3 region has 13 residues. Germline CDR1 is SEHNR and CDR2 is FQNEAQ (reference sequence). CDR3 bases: TGTGCCAGCAGCTCCCGGACGGGCGGGGAGCAGTTCTTC. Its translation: CASSSRTGGEQFF.

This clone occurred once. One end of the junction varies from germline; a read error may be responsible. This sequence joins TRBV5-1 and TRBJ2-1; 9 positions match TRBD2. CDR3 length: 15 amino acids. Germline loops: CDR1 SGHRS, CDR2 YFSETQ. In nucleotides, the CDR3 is TGCGCCAGCATGACTAGCGGAGCTCCTGGGACTGAGAAGTTCTTC. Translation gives CASMTSGAPGTEKFF.

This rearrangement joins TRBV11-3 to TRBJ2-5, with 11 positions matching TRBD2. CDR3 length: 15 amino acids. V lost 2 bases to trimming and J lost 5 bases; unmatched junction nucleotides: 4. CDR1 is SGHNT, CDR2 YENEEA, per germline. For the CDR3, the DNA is TGTGCCAGCAGCTTAACTAGCGGGAGTGGGGAGACCCAGTACTTC. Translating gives CASSLTSGSGETQYF.